The 24 T cell receptor beta chains listed next were all sequenced from one sample in a study of blood T cell repertoires in COVID-19. Sequenced by immunoSEQ multiplex PCR; TCRdb stores in-frame clones only, minus some. The table lists around 120,000 clones, roughly 90% of them singletons. The sequenced sample was peripheral blood. These TCRs come from a man in his sixties with COVID-19, enrolled during active disease.

The rearrangement uses TRBV27 and TRBJ1-2; D is unclear. This CDR3 has 12 residues. Germline V lookup: CDR1 MNHEY, CDR2 SMNVEV (reference sequence). The V gene lost 5 bases and the J gene lost 7 bases, with 11 bases spanning the gap. CDR3 DNA: TGTGCCAGCAGTAACCAGGCTGGTGGCTACACCTTC. This translates into CASSNQAGGYTF.

In this sample, this clone turned up once. The rearrangement uses TRBV25-1 and TRBJ2-1; TRBD1 aligns across 8 bases. Germline V gene lookup returns CDR1 MGHDK and CDR2 SYGVNS. The V gene end was trimmed by 3 bases and the J gene end by 6 bases; junction bases not matched to a gene: 7. The CDR3 length is 15 residues. The CDR3 region has the DNA TGTGCCAGCAGTGAGTCTGGACAGGGAGGCAATGAGCAGTTCTTC. It yields the protein CASSESGQGGNEQFF.

This chain uses TRBV14 with TRBJ2-3, with D hard to call. Germline values: CDR1 SGHDN, CDR2 FVKESK. CDR3 length: 15 residues. Trimming cost V 0 bases and J 2 bases, with 9 bases left between them. This CDR3 reads CASSQDRWATDTQYF. DNA of the CDR3: TGTGCCAGCAGCCAAGATAGGTGGGCCACAGATACGCAGTATTTT.

The genes are TRBV19 and TRBJ2-1, with 9 bases lining up with TRBD2. Germline loops: CDR1 LNHDA, CDR2 SQIVND (reference sequence). Germline trimming cut 3 bases from V and 7 bases from J; bases unmatched to any gene: 4. The CDR3 is 14 residues long. Here the CDR3 reads CASSISAGGNEQFF. The CDR3, as DNA: TGTGCCAGTAGTATTTCTGCGGGAGGGAATGAGCAGTTCTTC.

The chain uses TRBV7-2 and TRBJ2-7, with D possibly TRBD2 on 5 matching bases. The germline V gene encodes CDR1 SGHTA and CDR2 FQGNSA. This CDR3 comprises 13 residues. Trimming removed 5 bases at V and 5 bases at J, with 13 bases between. Written as DNA, the CDR3 is TGTGCCAGCAGCACCCGGCCGAGGGACGAGCAGTACTTC. Its protein is CASSTRPRDEQYF. Looking up the rest from reference TRBV7-2 and TRBJ2-7 gives the full variable domain: GAGVSQSPSNKVTEKGKDVELRCDPISGHTALYWYRQSLGQGLEFLIYFQGNSAPDKSGLPSDRFSAERTGGSVSTLTIQRTQQEDSAVYLCASSTRPRDEQYFGPGTRLTVT.

Only one count was recorded for this clone. The chain recombines TRBV7-3 with TRBJ1-1; D is uncertain. Trimming left V 1 base short and J 4 bases short, with 7 bases between. CDR1 is SGHTA and CDR2 is FQGTGA in the germline V gene. CDR3 length: 13 residues. CDR3 sequence reads: CASSLNPGTEAFF. CDR3 DNA: TGTGCCAGCAGCTTAAATCCGGGCACTGAAGCTTTCTTT. Complete variable domain (other parts from reference TRBV7-3 and TRBJ1-1): GAGVSQTPSNKVTEKGKYVELRCDPISGHTALYWYRQSLGQGPEFLIYFQGTGAADDSGLPNDRFFAVRPEGSVSTLKIQRTERGDSAVYLCASSLNPGTEAFFGQGTRLTVV.

This clone was observed once. V usage is TRBV5-1 and J usage is TRBJ2-1; D perhaps matches TRBD2 (6 bases). Germline V gene lookup returns CDR1 SGHRS and CDR2 YFSETQ. The CDR3 is 15 residues long. The germline V and J ends were trimmed by 3 bases and 7 bases, with 17 bases remaining between them. The CDR3 protein is CASSSLATRGNEQFF. As DNA, the CDR3 is TGCGCCAGCAGCTCTCTAGCGACGAGGGGAAATGAGCAGTTCTTC.

The rearrangement joins TRBV6-5 to TRBJ2-7; 10 bases map to TRBD1. The germline V gene has CDR1 MNHEY and CDR2 SVGAGI. This CDR3 contains 13 residues. With 6 bases clipped from V and 7 bases from J, the junction kept 6 bases outside the gene matches. Written as DNA, the CDR3 is TGTGCCAGCAGCGCCGGGACAGGGGTTGAGCAGTACTTC. It specifies CASSAGTGVEQYF.

This rearrangement joins TRBV19 to TRBJ2-7; 9 nucleotides agree with TRBD1. The germline V gene encodes CDR1 LNHDA and CDR2 SQIVND (reference sequence). The V segment lost 5 bases and the J segment 5 bases; nucleotides outside the gene matches: 13. The CDR3 totals 16 residues. This CDR3 reads CASSLSIGQGFDEQYF. The DNA of the CDR3 is TGTGCCAGTAGTTTGTCTATAGGACAGGGGTTCGACGAGCAGTACTTC.

V and J are TRBV6-2 or TRBV6-3 and TRBJ1-1; D is ambiguous. This CDR3 contains 13 residues. The germline CDR1 and CDR2 sequences are MNHEY and SVGEGT. V dropped 6 bases and J dropped 0 bases, with 8 bases sitting between them. CDR3 in amino acids: CASSDTMNTEAFF. DNA for the CDR3: TGTGCCAGCAGCGATACAATGAACACTGAAGCTTTCTTT.

CDR3 nucleotides: TGTGCCAGCAGCTCGGAACGCTACGGGACAGTGGGCAAAGGGCAGTACTTC. This codes for CASSSERYGTVGKGQYF. The chain has TRBV11-2 and TRBJ2-7; 7 bases match TRBD1. The germline V gene has CDR1 SGHAT and CDR2 FQNNGV. There are 17 residues in the CDR3. With V trimmed by 4 bases and J by 9 bases, 21 bases remained unmatched.

This chain joins TRBV2 and TRBJ2-5; TRBD2 matches at 8 bases. The V gene end was trimmed by 8 bases and the J gene end by 5 bases; junction bases not matched to a gene: 7. The V gene's germline CDR1 is SNHLY and CDR2 FYNNEI. The CDR3 has 13 amino acids. For the CDR3, the DNA is TGTGCCAGCGGAAGGGGCGGGAGGGAGACCCAGTACTTC. Translating it yields CASGRGGRETQYF.

V gene TRBV4-2 combines with J gene TRBJ2-4; the match to TRBD2 covers 15 bases. Germline CDR1 and CDR2: LGHNA and YNFKEQ. The CDR3 runs to 18 residues. Unmatched junction bases numbered 9, after V lost 2 bases and J lost 7 bases. The CDR3 DNA reads as TGTGCCAGCAGCCAACCCGTTTGGACTAGCGGGAGGGGGAACATTCAGTACTTC. It yields the protein CASSQPVWTSGRGNIQYF.

The V and J genes are TRBV7-9 and TRBJ2-7, with 11 nucleotides matching TRBD1. Trimming at V came to 5 bases and at J to 3 bases, leaving 6 bases not matched to a gene. CDR3 length: 15 residues. The germline V gene has CDR1 SEHNR and CDR2 FQNEAQ (reference sequence). CDR3: CASSQGQGESYEQYF. CDR3 nucleotide sequence: TGTGCCAGCAGCCAGGGACAGGGGGAAAGCTACGAGCAGTACTTC.

This rearrangement joins TRBV3-1 (or the pseudogene TRBV3-2) to TRBJ2-3; 8 bases are shared with TRBD2. The CDR3 length is 14 residues. Per the germline V gene, CDR1 is LGHDT and CDR2 is YNNKEL (reference sequence). Trimming took 2 bases from V and 10 from J; bases not matched to a gene: 8. Here the CDR3 DNA reads TGTGCCAGCAGCCAACGAGCGGGAGAAACCGCGCAGTATTTT. Translating it yields CASSQRAGETAQYF.

The chain links TRBV3-1 (or the pseudogene TRBV3-2) to TRBJ1-1; no clear D. There are 13 residues in the CDR3. V lost 2 bases and J lost 9, with 13 bases in between. The V gene's germline CDR1 is LGHDT and CDR2 YNNKEL (reference sequence). The CDR3, as DNA: TGTGCCAGCAGCCAATCGTTCCTGCGGCAAGCTTTCTTT. Its protein product is CASSQSFLRQAFF.

The V call is TRBV19, the J call TRBJ2-5; possible D gene TRBD1, 5 bases. V was pared by 3 bases and J by 2 bases, with 10 bases between. This CDR3 has 14 residues. Germline V lookup: CDR1 LNHDA, CDR2 SQIVND (reference sequence). CDR3 residues: CASSIGANQETQYF. CDR3 coding DNA: TGTGCCAGTAGTATTGGGGCCAATCAAGAGACCCAGTACTTC.

V usage is TRBV7-8 and J usage is TRBJ2-7; weak D call: TRBD1 (6 bases). The V gene lost 7 bases and the J gene lost 3 bases, with 16 bases spanning the gap. Germline V gives CDR1 SGHVS, CDR2 FQNEAQ. This CDR3 spans 14 amino acids. The CDR3 loop is CASTNSQGGYEQYF. CDR3 nucleotides: TGTGCCAGCACCAATTCACAGGGTGGCTACGAGCAGTACTTC.

The V call is TRBV5-1, the J call TRBJ1-1; a weak D match, TRBD1 (5 bases). CDR3 length equals 13 residues. Germline V gene sequence: CDR1 SGHRS, CDR2 YFSETQ. Between the trimmed V and J ends, which lost 2 bases and 5 bases, there was a span of 10 bases. CDR3 coding DNA: TGCGCCAGCAGCTTCGCAGGGCGAACTGAAGCTTTCTTT. This codes for CASSFAGRTEAFF.

The chain has TRBV6-1 and TRBJ2-5, with D perhaps TRBD2 (6 bases). Trimming removed 3 bases from V and 5 bases from J, with 19 bases in between. This CDR3 contains 16 residues. The germline CDR1 and CDR2 sequences are MNHNS and SASEGT. The CDR3 sequence is CASSDVAASLSETQYF. The CDR3 DNA reads TGTGCCAGCAGTGACGTAGCGGCAAGTTTGTCGGAGACCCAGTACTTC.

The chain joins TRBV11-2 to TRBJ1-2; 7 bases match TRBD1. CDR1 and CDR2 (germline): SGHAT, FQNNGV. V lost 4 bases, J lost 2 bases, and 1 base stayed unmatched. The CDR3 runs to 13 residues. The CDR3 loop is CASSSGQNYGYTF. The CDR3, as DNA: TGTGCCAGCAGCTCGGGACAGAACTATGGCTACACCTTC.

The CDR3 bases are TGTGCCAGCAGCAGAACGGTTCCCTACGAGCAGTACTTC. Its translation: CASSRTVPYEQYF. The V call is TRBV21-1, the J call TRBJ2-7; TRBD2, the D gene given by the table, was not confirmed from the DNA. TRBV21-1 is a listed pseudogene. This CDR3 contains 13 residues.

V and J are TRBV14 and TRBJ1-5; 10 bases match TRBD1. This CDR3 has 22 amino acids. In germline, CDR1 is SGHDN, CDR2 FVKESK. Trimming took 0 bases from V and 9 from J; bases not matched to a gene: 26. CDR3: CASSQERAPGQGCSGQRRPQHF. In DNA, the CDR3 is TGTGCCAGCAGCCAAGAAAGGGCCCCGGGACAGGGGTGCTCGGGGCAGCGGCGGCCCCAGCATTTT.

The rearrangement uses TRBV6-2 or TRBV6-3 and TRBJ2-3; 7 bases map to TRBD1. This CDR3 has 14 amino acids. CDR1 is MNHEY and CDR2 is SVGEGT in the germline V gene. After removal of 4 bases from V and 6 bases from J, the junction contained 7 bases not matched to a gene. CDR3 in amino acids: CASSSQGTGDTQYF. Here the CDR3 DNA reads TGTGCCAGCAGTTCACAGGGGACGGGGGATACGCAGTATTTT.